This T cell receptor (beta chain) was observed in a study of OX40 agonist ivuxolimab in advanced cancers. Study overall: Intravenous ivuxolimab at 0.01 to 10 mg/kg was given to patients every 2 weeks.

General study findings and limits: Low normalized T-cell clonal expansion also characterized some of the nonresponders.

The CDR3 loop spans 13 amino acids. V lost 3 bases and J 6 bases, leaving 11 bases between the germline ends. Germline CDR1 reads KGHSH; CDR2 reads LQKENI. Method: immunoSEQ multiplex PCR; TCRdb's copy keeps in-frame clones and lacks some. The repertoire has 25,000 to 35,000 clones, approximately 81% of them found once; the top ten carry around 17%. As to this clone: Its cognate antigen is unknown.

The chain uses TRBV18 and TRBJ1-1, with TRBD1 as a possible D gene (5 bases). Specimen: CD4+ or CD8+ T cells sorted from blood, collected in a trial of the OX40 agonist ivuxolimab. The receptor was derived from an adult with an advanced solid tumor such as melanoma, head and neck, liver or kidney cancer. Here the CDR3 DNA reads TGTGCCAGCTCACCTCAGGCGGGGGCTGAAGCTTTCTTT. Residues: CASSPQAGAEAFF.